The 19 T cell receptor beta chains in this list originate from one sample, sequenced in a study of beta chain features in type 1 diabetes. What was sequenced were expressed TCRB transcripts, since all of the isolated RNA had been reverse transcribed. Method: immunoSEQ multiplex PCR; TCRdb's copy keeps in-frame clones and lacks some. The sample yields under 850,000 clones, 13% seen once. General study results and limits: Within each of all four CD4+ subsets, Type 1 diabetes patients had TCRB CDR3s that were moderately but significantly shorter.

Their target antigens are unknown. The sequenced sample consisted of naive CD4+ T cells from blood. The receptors originated from a man aged 18 to 29 with type 1 diabetes.

The chain uses TRBV6-1 and TRBJ1-5; the D gene is possibly TRBD1 (6 bases). This CDR3 spans 15 amino acids. Germline V gene data show CDR1 as MNHNS and CDR2 as SASEGT. V was cut by 7 bases and J by 14 bases, with 27 bases left in between. DNA for the CDR3: TGTGCCAGCACCGATATGACAGGCTCACGGAAGCGCGAGCATTTT. As protein: CASTDMTGSRKREHF.

This clone was observed a handful of times. This chain uses TRBV18 with TRBJ2-5; TRBD2 aligns across 7 bases. The J segment lost 4 bases and the V segment lost 5 bases, leaving 16 bases of the junction unmatched. CDR1 KGHSH and CDR2 LQKENI come from the germline V gene. This CDR3 spans 17 amino acids. The CDR3 reads CASSDQAILTSRETQYF. The CDR3 DNA sequence: TGTGCCAGCTCAGACCAAGCTATTTTGACTAGCAGAGAGACCCAGTACTTC.

This clone turned up a few times. The chain carries TRBV7-9 and TRBJ1-6, with D tentatively TRBD1 (5 bases). This CDR3 comprises 15 residues. CDR1 is SEHNR, CDR2 FQNEAQ, per germline (reference sequence). With 5 bases removed from V and 3 bases from J, the gap between germline ends came to 11 bases. CDR3 nucleotides: TGTGCCAGCAGCCCCCAGGGTAGCTATAATTCACCCCTCCACTTT. Translating gives CASSPQGSYNSPLHF.

Worth noting for this clone: Distinct nucleotide sequences in the sample also encode this CDR3. The rearrangement joins TRBV29-1 to TRBJ1-1; D possibly corresponds to TRBD1 (5 bases). CDR1 SQVTM and CDR2 ANQGSEA come from the germline V gene. Trimming removed 6 bases from V and 0 bases from J, with 11 bases in between. This CDR3 region has 13 residues. The CDR3 DNA reads TGCAGCGTGGATCAGGGCTTGAACACTGAAGCTTTCTTT. Its protein is CSVDQGLNTEAFF.

V usage is TRBV5-4 and J usage is TRBJ1-1; no reliable D call. Germline loops: CDR1 SGHNT, CDR2 YYREEE (reference sequence). Trimming removed 1 base from V and 8 bases from J, with 6 bases in between. CDR3 length equals 11 residues. The CDR3 reads CASSLFGEAFF. CDR3 nucleotide sequence: TGTGCCAGCAGCTTGTTCGGGGAAGCTTTCTTT.

This clone was seen a handful of times. This chain joins TRBV29-1 and TRBJ1-2; D perhaps matches TRBD1 (6 bases). CDR1 is SQVTM and CDR2 is ANQGSEA in the germline V gene. The CDR3 consists of 13 residues. Trimming cost V 6 bases and J 4 bases, with 15 bases left between them. The CDR3 DNA reads TGCAGCGTCACAGGGAGGATGGCCTATGGCTACACCTTC. It codes for CSVTGRMAYGYTF.

Only a few counts were recorded for this clone. This chain uses TRBV14 with TRBJ2-7, with D tentatively TRBD1 (5 bases). CDR1 is SGHDN and CDR2 is FVKESK in the germline V gene. This CDR3 is 14 amino acids long. V lost 4 bases, J lost 2 bases, and 12 bases lay in between. In DNA, the CDR3 is TGTGCCAGCAGCCCTCGGACACTGGCCTACGAGCAGTACTTC. This encodes CASSPRTLAYEQYF.

The chain employs TRBV5-6 and TRBJ1-5; weak D call: TRBD1 (5 bases). This CDR3 has 16 residues. Germline values: CDR1 SGHDT, CDR2 YYEEEE. V lost 0 bases to trimming and J lost 4 bases, with 14 bases between them. DNA for the CDR3: TGTGCCAGCAGCTTGGGTTGGCAGGGCGGGAATCAGCCCCAGCATTTT. This translates into CASSLGWQGGNQPQHF.

This clone was observed a handful of times. The chain couples TRBV19 to TRBJ2-1; D is undetermined. The CDR3 is made up of 13 amino acids. V lost 7 bases and J 5 bases, leaving 12 bases between the germline ends. CDR1 is LNHDA, CDR2 SQIVND, per germline (reference sequence). CDR3 nucleotide sequence: TGTGCCAGTATTAGGGATTATGACAATGAGCAGTTCTTC. Translated, it gives CASIRDYDNEQFF.

A few counts support this clone. The rearrangement joins TRBV25-1 to TRBJ1-6, with D possibly being TRBD1 (6 bases). In germline, CDR1 is MGHDK, CDR2 SYGVNS. The CDR3 has 16 residues. Trimming stripped 3 bases from V and 6 bases from J, with 15 bases between. CDR3 sequence reads: CASSDRSQGINSPLHF. The CDR3 DNA reads TGTGCCAGCAGTGACCGCTCACAGGGTATTAATTCACCCCTCCACTTT.

This clone was seen only a few times. The J gene is TRBJ2-1, the V gene TRBV21-1; the table names TRBD1, a call not compared with the DNA. TRBV21-1 is an annotated pseudogene. This CDR3 region has 14 residues. The CDR3 sequence is CATPRLEGGRKQFF. CDR3 nucleotides: TGTGCCACCCCCCGGCTGGAAGGGGGTCGGAAGCAGTTCTTC.

This chain joins TRBV19 and TRBJ1-6, with TRBD1 matching 9 bases. This CDR3 comprises 14 residues. The J segment lost 7 bases and the V segment lost 7 bases, leaving 5 bases of the junction unmatched. The V gene's germline CDR1 is LNHDA and CDR2 SQIVND (reference sequence). The CDR3 DNA sequence: TGTGCCAGTACCGATACAGGGGGCAATTCACCCCTCCACTTT. Translating it yields CASTDTGGNSPLHF. Full variable domain (outside the CDR3, taken from reference TRBV19 and TRBJ1-6): DGGITQSPKYLFRKEGQNVTLSCEQNLNHDAMYWYRQDPGQGLRLIYYSQIVNDFQKGDIAEGYSVSREKKESFPLTVTSAQKNPTAFYLCASTDTGGNSPLHFGNGTRLTVT.

This clone has a handful of counts. The J gene is TRBJ2-3, the V gene TRBV11-2; perhaps TRBD1 as D (6 bases). The CDR3 runs to 13 residues. Germline V lookup: CDR1 SGHAT, CDR2 FQNNGV. Trimming stripped 10 bases from V and 4 bases from J, with 15 bases between. CDR3 sequence (DNA): TGTGCCACCCGACAGGTTTCAGCAGATACGCAGTATTTT. Protein sequence: CATRQVSADTQYF.

The chain employs TRBV30 and TRBJ1-2; 7 nucleotides agree with TRBD1. This CDR3 is 13 amino acids long. Trimming took 2 bases from V and 5 from J; bases not matched to a gene: 5. Germline V gene data show CDR1 as GTSNPN and CDR2 as SVGIG (reference sequence). CDR3 loop: CAWSHGQEYGYTF. CDR3 nucleotide sequence: TGTGCCTGGAGTCATGGACAGGAGTATGGCTACACCTTC.

The chain joins TRBV6-1 to TRBJ1-1, with 7 bases matching TRBD1. Germline CDR1 and CDR2: MNHNS and SASEGT. The CDR3 loop spans 15 amino acids. J was trimmed by 4 bases and V by 5 bases; bases with no gene match: 10. CDR3 sequence reads: CASSPPDRAITEAFF. The CDR3 coding sequence is TGTGCCAGCAGTCCACCAGACAGGGCGATCACTGAAGCTTTCTTT.

The chain has TRBV7-2 and TRBJ2-5; 10 nucleotides line up with TRBD1. V lost 5 bases to trimming and J lost 7 bases; unmatched junction nucleotides: 7. The CDR3 loop spans 14 amino acids. Germline V gene lookup returns CDR1 SGHTA and CDR2 FQGNSA. In DNA form, the CDR3 reads TGTGCCAGCAGCGCAACCGGGACAGGGGTGACCCAGTACTTC. Protein: CASSATGTGVTQYF. The full variable domain, completed using reference TRBV7-2 and TRBJ2-5, is GAGVSQSPSNKVTEKGKDVELRCDPISGHTALYWYRQSLGQGLEFLIYFQGNSAPDKSGLPSDRFSAERTGGSVSTLTIQRTQQEDSAVYLCASSATGTGVTQYFGPGTRLLVL.

The genes are TRBV10-3 and TRBJ1-1; TRBD1 is a possible D gene (5 bases). V was clipped by 1 base and J by 0 bases, with 12 bases between them. Germline CDR1 reads ENHRY; CDR2 reads SYGVKD. The CDR3 consists of 16 residues. This CDR3 reads CAISEYQEGLNTEAFF. Here the CDR3 DNA reads TGTGCCATCAGTGAGTACCAGGAGGGGTTGAACACTGAAGCTTTCTTT.

This clone was observed a few times. This sequence joins TRBV29-1 and TRBJ1-1, with D tentatively TRBD1 (6 bases). CDR3 length: 14 residues. The germline gives CDR1 SQVTM, CDR2 ANQGSEA. The V end was cut by 3 bases, the J end by 1 base, with 12 bases between. CDR3 DNA sequence: TGCAGCGTTGAGAATCGACAGGCGAACACTGAAGCTTTCTTT. Its protein is CSVENRQANTEAFF.

In its sample, this clone was seen a few times. This chain connects TRBV6-5 to TRBJ2-7; 7 positions agree with TRBD2. Germline CDR1 MNHEY, CDR2 SVGAGI. The length of the CDR3 is 15 residues. Losses at the gene ends were 6 bases for V and 3 bases for J; bases not matched to a gene: 11. The CDR3 DNA is TGTGCCAGCAGCCAGCAAGCGGGGACCGACTACGAGCAGTACTTC. Translation: CASSQQAGTDYEQYF.